The subject of this entry is one T cell receptor beta chain. The CDR3 consists of 16 residues. CDR1 is KGHDR, CDR2 SFDVKD, per germline. V was clipped by 4 bases and J by 3 bases, with 12 bases between them. This entry comes from a study of blood T cell repertoires in COVID-19. Study-level background: PBMCs, B-cell-depleted T cells, or T cells provided the cDNA or gDNA that made up the material.

In the original analysis: Amplified reference gene primers provided the basis for estimating nucleated cell counts. TCRdb's copy holds only in-frame clones and misses some; the assay was immunoSEQ multiplex PCR. V, J and clone size derive from that table, while D and trimming were established from the DNA sequence. This sample has under 250,000 clones, with roughly 83% found just once. The specimen sequenced was peripheral blood. This chain uses TRBV24-1 with TRBJ2-6; no definite D call. This sequence was found in a woman in her seventies with active or convalescent COVID-19. In DNA form, the CDR3 reads TGTGCCACCAGTGACCCCAAACGAGGTGGGGCCAACGTCCTGACTTTC. It codes for CATSDPKRGGANVLTF.